This TCR beta chain derives from a study of blood T cell repertoires in COVID-19. TCRdb's table, derived via immunoSEQ multiplex PCR, lists solely in-frame clones and lacks some. This table has some 180,000 clones, approximately 82% appearing once. The TCR sequence derives from a woman in her 70s who had recovered from COVID-19. Sample: peripheral blood.

CDR3 in amino acids: CASSPLLPGTGNTGELFF. CDR3 DNA: TGTGCCAGCTCACCCCTCCTCCCCGGGACAGGGAACACCGGGGAGCTGTTTTTT. This chain links TRBV18 with TRBJ2-2, with 8 bases lining up with TRBD1. With V trimmed by 3 bases and J by 1 base, 10 bases remained unmatched. The CDR3 runs to 18 residues. Germline V gene data show CDR1 as KGHSH and CDR2 as LQKENI.